This entry is about one T cell receptor (beta chain). Its antigen is not known. This record belongs to a study of identical twins. Notes on the study in general: Out-of-frame alpha sequences shared by twins showed excess low generation probability.

MiXCR was run by TCRdb on the 5' RACE reads, yielding one entry per CDR3 protein. Among roughly 720,000 distinct CDR3 sequences listed, about 20% were seen once. These data also featured in a second study, about T cells expressing NK-cell markers.

This clonotype originated in a woman in her late teens or twenties in good health. Sequences were obtained from PBMCs.

CDR3 in DNA: TGCGCCAGCAGCTTGGCCCCGGAGAACAATGAGCAGTTCTTC. Residues: CASSLAPENNEQFF. The chain is built from TRBV5-1 and TRBJ2-1; D not resolved. The CDR3 covers 14 residues. V was clipped by 0 bases and J by 5 bases, with 9 bases between them. Germline assignment: CDR1 SGHRS and CDR2 YFSETQ.